Below are 2 T cell receptor beta chains sequenced from a single sample in a study of CDR3 diversity in severe acne. TCRdb passed the PCR reads through MiXCR, listing each CDR3 protein once. The repertoire holds about 84,000 distinct CDR3 sequences, 45% to 65% seen once, with around an eighth in the top ten. The sequenced sample consisted of blood. These receptors were taken from a male donor in good health, without acne.

V gene TRBV5-6 combines with J gene TRBJ1-4; D not resolved. CDR1 and CDR2 from the germline V gene are SGHDT and YYEEEE. Trimming pared 2 bases from V and 5 bases from J, leaving 13 bases between. CDR3 size: 15 residues. The CDR3 sequence is CASSFSLGSNEKLFF. The CDR3 bases are TGTGCCAGCAGCTTCTCTCTAGGGTCCAATGAAAAACTGTTTTTT.

On this clonotype itself: One end of the junction does not line up with germline, which may come from a read error. The chain uses TRBV19 and TRBJ1-4, with a possible D match to TRBD1 (5 bases). From germline, CDR1 is LNHDA and CDR2 SQIVND (reference sequence). CDR3 size: 16 residues. The CDR3 DNA follows: TGTGCCAGTAGTATAGATCTGGCAGGGTGGAATGAAAGACTGTTTTTT. Translated: CASSIDLAGWNERLFF.